The 25 T cell receptor beta chains presented below share a single source sample, sequenced in a study of cytomegalovirus exposure and HLA in healthy donors. The repertoire was sequenced with immunoSEQ multiplex PCR; TCRdb's copy has only in-frame clones and lacks some. Of about 60,000 clones listed, over 85% are singletons. Sequenced: PBMCs. All receptors derive from a woman under 30 in good health and CMV-seronegative.

The chain carries TRBV5-4 and TRBJ2-5; TRBD1 matches 7 bases. V lost 0 bases and J lost 1; bases outside the gene matches: 12. The germline V gene has CDR1 SGHNT and CDR2 YYREEE (reference sequence). The CDR3 sequence is 18 residues long. CDR3 sequence reads: CASSLGSTGLKGQETQYF. The CDR3 DNA is TGTGCCAGCAGCTTGGGCTCGACAGGGTTAAAGGGCCAAGAGACCCAGTACTTC.

The chain has TRBV5-6 and TRBJ2-7; the D gene is possibly TRBD1 (7 bases). CDR1 SGHDT and CDR2 YYEEEE come from the germline V gene. V was clipped by 1 base and J by 4 bases, with 9 bases between them. This CDR3 is 13 amino acids long. CDR3 nucleotide sequence: TGTGCCAGCAGCTTGCCAGGGGGGTACGAGCAGTACGTC. Translating gives CASSLPGGYEQYV.

CDR3 loop: CASSPWPQGAGAGELFF. The CDR3 nucleotides are TGTGCCAGCTCACCGTGGCCACAGGGGGCCGGGGCCGGGGAGCTGTTTTTT. The chain carries TRBV18 and TRBJ2-2, with 9 bases aligning to TRBD1. The germline V gene has CDR1 KGHSH and CDR2 LQKENI. V shed 3 bases, J shed 6 bases, and the junction held 11 bases outside the gene matches. The CDR3 has 17 residues.

The chain couples TRBV19 to TRBJ1-1, with D hard to call. V lost 11 bases to trimming and J lost 0 bases, with 13 bases between them. This CDR3 spans 13 amino acids. Germline V lookup: CDR1 LNHDA, CDR2 SQIVND (reference sequence). Here the CDR3 DNA reads TGTGCCGTAAGCGCGGCCCTGAACACTGAAGCTTTCTTT. It is translated as CAVSAALNTEAFF.

This chain joins TRBV18 and TRBJ2-5; tentatively, D is TRBD2 (6 bases). The CDR3 is 13 amino acids. Germline V lookup: CDR1 KGHSH, CDR2 LQKENI. The V end was cut by 5 bases, the J end by 2 bases, with 9 bases between. The CDR3: CASSARGQETQYF. The CDR3 DNA reads TGTGCCAGCTCAGCCCGGGGGCAAGAGACCCAGTACTTC.

The chain is built from TRBV9 and TRBJ2-1; 11 positions agree with TRBD2. Per germline, CDR1 SGDLS and CDR2 YYNGEE. The CDR3 totals 17 residues. The junction had 12 bases not matched to a gene; V was cut back by 2 bases and J by 8 bases. The CDR3 reads CASSVLAGGPSGDEQFF. The CDR3 nucleotides are TGTGCCAGCAGCGTGCTAGCGGGAGGCCCCTCAGGCGATGAGCAGTTCTTC.

The count of this clone is one. The J gene is TRBJ1-2, the V gene TRBV4-2; D call uncertain. Germline V CDR1 and CDR2: LGHNA, YNFKEQ. V lost 1 base to trimming and J lost 6 bases, with 12 bases between them. The length of the CDR3 is 14 residues. The CDR3 loop reads CASSQVATGNGYTF. CDR3 bases: TGTGCCAGCAGCCAAGTAGCGACTGGGAATGGCTACACCTTC.

The chain links TRBV6-5 to TRBJ2-5; TRBD2 matches 10 bases. Trimming took 5 bases from V and 4 from J; bases not matched to a gene: 4. The CDR3 covers 14 residues. Germline V gene sequence: CDR1 MNHEY, CDR2 SVGAGI. The CDR3 protein is CASSRLAGAETQYF. CDR3 DNA: TGTGCCAGCAGTAGGCTAGCGGGGGCAGAGACCCAGTACTTC.

The chain links TRBV27 to TRBJ1-1, with TRBD1 matching over 7 bases. The CDR3 is made up of 17 amino acids. Looked up from germline, CDR1 is MNHEY and CDR2 is SMNVEV (reference sequence). The V and J ends lost 2 bases and 1 base, in that order; junction bases with no gene match: 10. The CDR3 loop is CASSLGTGQVTNTEAFF. CDR3 nucleotide sequence: TGTGCCAGCAGTTTAGGCACCGGACAGGTTACGAACACTGAAGCTTTCTTT.

In its sample, this clone was seen once. The chain uses TRBV6-5 and TRBJ2-3; weak D call: TRBD2 (6 bases). CDR3 length: 16 amino acids. Trimming left V 2 bases short and J 5 bases short, with 17 bases between. Germline assignment: CDR1 MNHEY and CDR2 SVGAGI. CDR3 in amino acids: CASSYLAGKAGDTQYF. DNA of the CDR3: TGTGCCAGCAGTTACCTCGCGGGAAAGGCTGGAGATACGCAGTATTTT.

The CDR3 is CASSYSGRAGGYTF. CDR3 coding DNA: TGTGCCAGCAGTTACTCAGGGAGGGCAGGCGGCTACACCTTC. The chain couples TRBV6-5 to TRBJ1-2; D is uncertain. The CDR3 runs 14 residues. Trimming shortened V by 0 bases and J by 8 bases, and 13 bases separated the two germline ends. Germline values: CDR1 MNHEY, CDR2 SVGAGI.

The rearrangement joins TRBV5-6 to TRBJ1-2; 7 bases map to TRBD1. The germline gives CDR1 SGHDT, CDR2 YYEEEE. The CDR3 has 15 residues. The V segment lost 4 bases and the J segment 4 bases; nucleotides outside the gene matches: 10. CDR3 bases: TGTGCCAGCAGCCCCGCCGGCCGACAGGGCTATGGCTACACCTTC. Translating it yields CASSPAGRQGYGYTF.

The chain recombines TRBV19 with TRBJ1-2; TRBD1 aligns across 8 bases. CDR1 is LNHDA and CDR2 is SQIVND in the germline V gene (reference sequence). Trimming took 4 bases from V and 8 from J; bases not matched to a gene: 6. The CDR3 loop spans 13 amino acids. The CDR3 DNA sequence: TGTGCCAGTAGTAGCCAGGGGGCTAGCGGCTACACCTTC. Translated: CASSSQGASGYTF.

The chain recombines TRBV9 with TRBJ2-3, with TRBD1 matching over 10 bases. Germline trimming cut 0 bases from V and 2 bases from J; bases unmatched to any gene: 9. The V gene's germline CDR1 is SGDLS and CDR2 YYNGEE. CDR3 length equals 18 residues. CDR3 coding DNA: TGTGCCAGCAGCGTAGCTCAGGCCGGGACAGGGGTCACAGATACGCAGTATTTT. This sequence encodes CASSVAQAGTGVTDTQYF.

V usage is TRBV5-1 and J usage is TRBJ2-2, with 9 bases lining up with TRBD2. The J segment lost 6 bases and the V segment lost 1 base, leaving 10 bases of the junction unmatched. Per the germline V gene, CDR1 is SGHRS and CDR2 is YFSETQ. The CDR3 length is 17 residues. Here the CDR3 DNA reads TGCGCCAGCAGCTTGATGGCGTCGCTAGCGGGGCCCGGGGAGCTGTTTTTT. Translated, it gives CASSLMASLAGPGELFF.

This chain connects TRBV5-1 to TRBJ1-2, with TRBD1 matching 9 bases. This CDR3 has 14 amino acids. The J segment lost 6 bases and the V segment lost 6 bases, leaving 9 bases of the junction unmatched. CDR1 and CDR2 from the germline V gene are SGHRS and YFSETQ. The CDR3 region is CASKRDRDRHGYTF. CDR3 sequence (DNA): TGCGCCAGCAAACGGGACAGGGATCGGCATGGCTACACCTTC.

V and J are TRBV5-1 and TRBJ1-4; possible D gene TRBD1, 6 bases. CDR1 is SGHRS, CDR2 YFSETQ, per germline. This CDR3 is built from 15 residues. V was shortened by 0 bases and J by 5 bases, with 11 bases between the two germline ends. In DNA, the CDR3 is TGCGCCAGCAGCTTGGTGGGGGCAGCGAATGAAAAACTGTTTTTT. Residues: CASSLVGAANEKLFF.

The rearrangement joins TRBV18 to TRBJ1-3; D not resolved. Germline CDR1 KGHSH, CDR2 LQKENI. The CDR3 is made up of 14 amino acids. V was shortened by 3 bases and J by 3 bases, with 9 bases between the two germline ends. The CDR3 bases are TGTGCCAGCTCACCCGATGGCGGTGGAAACACCATATATTTT. This translates into CASSPDGGGNTIYF.

This chain's CDR3 is CASGTSGQSTDTQYF. The CDR3 DNA reads TGTGCCAGCGGAACTAGCGGGCAAAGCACAGATACGCAGTATTTT. The genes are TRBV9 and TRBJ2-3; 9 positions agree with TRBD2. Trimming took 7 bases from V and 0 from J; bases not matched to a gene: 6. The CDR3 is 15 amino acids. Germline assignment: CDR1 SGDLS and CDR2 YYNGEE.

The V and J genes are TRBV5-6 and TRBJ2-2, with 8 bases matching TRBD2. The ends lost 4 bases at V and 1 base at J; junction bases unmatched: 9. The CDR3 has 17 amino acids. CDR1 is SGHDT and CDR2 is YYEEEE in the germline V gene. The CDR3, as DNA: TGTGCCAGCAGCCCGGCAACTAGCGGAGGGAACACCGGGGAGCTGTTTTTT. It codes for CASSPATSGGNTGELFF.

The chain links TRBV4-1 to TRBJ2-2, with D maybe TRBD2 (6 bases). V was clipped by 4 bases and J by 5 bases, with 17 bases between them. This CDR3 is built from 16 residues. Germline V CDR1 and CDR2: MGHRA, YSYEKL. The CDR3: CASSPARRAITGELFF. In nucleotides, the CDR3 is TGCGCCAGCAGCCCAGCCAGGAGGGCCATAACCGGGGAGCTGTTTTTT.

The V call is TRBV29-1, the J call TRBJ2-3; the D is unclear. From germline, CDR1 is SQVTM and CDR2 ANQGSEA. V was trimmed by 2 bases and J by 4 bases, leaving 10 bases between them. The CDR3 extends over 13 amino acids. CDR3 protein: CSVESSPADTQYF. In DNA form, the CDR3 reads TGCAGCGTTGAATCTAGTCCCGCAGATACGCAGTATTTT.

V is TRBV12-1 and J is TRBJ1-4; the listed D gene, TRBD1, was not tested against the DNA. TRBV12-1 is a recognized pseudogene. The CDR3 loop spans 14 amino acids. CDR3 sequence: CASSSLGASGKLFF. DNA for the CDR3: TGTGCCAGCAGCTCCCTGGGGGCGAGCGGAAAACTGTTTTTT.

This clone was recorded only once. This sequence joins TRBV2 and TRBJ2-1; 7 nucleotides match TRBD2. This CDR3 contains 15 residues. CDR1 is SNHLY, CDR2 FYNNEI, per germline. V trimming: 3 bases; J trimming: 8 bases; junction bases outside the gene matches: 10. This chain's CDR3 is CASSDTGDYGDEQFF. CDR3 sequence (DNA): TGTGCCAGCAGTGACACCGGGGACTACGGGGATGAGCAGTTCTTC. The full variable domain, its missing parts supplied by reference TRBV2 and TRBJ2-1, is EPEVTQTPSHQVTQMGQEVILRCVPISNHLYFYWYRQILGQKVEFLVSFYNNEISEKSEIFDDQFSVERPDGSNFTLKIRSTKLEDSAMYFCASSDTGDYGDEQFFGPGTRLTVL.

The rearrangement links TRBV4-1 to TRBJ2-1, with 7 bases fitting TRBD1. The CDR3 is 13 residues long. The V segment lost 5 bases and the J segment 13 bases; nucleotides outside the gene matches: 11. Germline CDR1 and CDR2: MGHRA and YSYEKL. The CDR3 loop is CASSSLVDREQFF. CDR3 DNA: TGCGCCAGCAGCTCCCTAGTTGACAGGGAACAGTTCTTC.